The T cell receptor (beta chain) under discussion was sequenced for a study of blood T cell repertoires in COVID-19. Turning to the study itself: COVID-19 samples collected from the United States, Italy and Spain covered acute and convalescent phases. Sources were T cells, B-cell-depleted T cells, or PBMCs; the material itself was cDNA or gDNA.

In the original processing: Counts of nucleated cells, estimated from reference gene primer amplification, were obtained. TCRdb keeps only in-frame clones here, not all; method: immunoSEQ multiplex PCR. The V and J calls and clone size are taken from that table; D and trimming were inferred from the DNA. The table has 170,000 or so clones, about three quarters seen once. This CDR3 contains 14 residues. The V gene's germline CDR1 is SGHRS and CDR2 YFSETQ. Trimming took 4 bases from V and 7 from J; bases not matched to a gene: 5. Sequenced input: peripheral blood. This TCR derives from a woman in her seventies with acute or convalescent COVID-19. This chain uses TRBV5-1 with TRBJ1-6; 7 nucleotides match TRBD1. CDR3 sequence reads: CASSVDRTNSPLHF. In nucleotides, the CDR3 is TGCGCCAGCAGCGTGGACAGGACAAATTCACCCCTCCACTTT.